Following are 25 T cell receptor beta chains from one sample sequenced in a study of blood T cell repertoires in COVID-19. Clones were sequenced by immunoSEQ multiplex PCR, and TCRdb holds only the in-frame ones, with some missing. The table has roughly 250,000 clones, roughly 80% seen once. The source material was peripheral blood. Receptors originate from a woman aged 35 to 49 with active or convalescent COVID-19.

V gene TRBV2 combines with J gene TRBJ1-4; 7 positions match TRBD1. The CDR3 runs to 14 residues. Germline V gene data show CDR1 as SNHLY and CDR2 as FYNNEI. V dropped 4 bases and J dropped 6; count of bases not matched to a gene: 5. CDR3: CASSGEGADEKLFF. The CDR3 nucleotides are TGTGCCAGCAGTGGTGAGGGGGCGGATGAAAAACTGTTTTTT.

This chain's CDR3 is CAWRGGETQYF. CDR3 nucleotide sequence: TGTGCCTGGAGGGGGGGAGAGACCCAGTACTTC. V gene TRBV30 combines with J gene TRBJ2-5, with D possibly matching TRBD2 (6 bases). Germline CDR1 reads GTSNPN; CDR2 reads SVGIG (reference sequence). V shed 3 bases and J shed 4 bases, with 6 bases lying between them. The CDR3 consists of 11 residues.

This clone was found a few times. This chain uses TRBV13 with TRBJ2-7; D call uncertain. The germline gives CDR1 PRHDT, CDR2 FYEKMQ (reference sequence). The length of the CDR3 is 13 residues. V gave up 2 bases and J gave up 6 bases, with 11 bases separating them. The CDR3 protein is CASSLYTGPEQYF. The CDR3 nucleotides read TGTGCCAGCAGCTTATATACCGGTCCCGAGCAGTACTTC.

V is TRBV7-3 and J is TRBJ1-2; 7 bases agree with TRBD1. Germline V gene sequence: CDR1 SGHTA, CDR2 FQGTGA. V dropped 5 bases and J dropped 7; count of bases not matched to a gene: 7. CDR3 length equals 13 residues. Here the CDR3 reads CASSPETGFGYTF. CDR3 bases: TGTGCCAGCAGCCCTGAGACAGGGTTTGGCTACACCTTC. Supplemented by reference TRBV7-3 and TRBJ1-2, the full variable domain reads GAGVSQTPSNKVTEKGKYVELRCDPISGHTALYWYRQSLGQGPEFLIYFQGTGAADDSGLPNDRFFAVRPEGSVSTLKIQRTERGDSAVYLCASSPETGFGYTFGSGTRLTVV.

The V call is TRBV7-9, the J call TRBJ1-3, with D hard to call. The CDR3 runs 15 residues. Germline CDR1 and CDR2: SEHNR and FQNEAQ (reference sequence). Trimming took off 1 base at V and 0 bases at J, with 7 bases between the two ends. The CDR3 sequence: CASSLDKSSGNTIYF. CDR3 nucleotide sequence: TGTGCCAGCAGCTTAGACAAATCCTCTGGAAACACCATATATTTT.

The chain uses TRBV6-2 or TRBV6-3 and TRBJ2-4; D possibly corresponds to TRBD1 (7 bases). V was cut by 1 base and J by 7 bases, with 14 bases left in between. The CDR3 runs to 15 residues. In germline, CDR1 is MNHEY, CDR2 SVGEGT. CDR3 loop: CASSYFAEGANIQYF. The CDR3 region has the DNA TGTGCCAGCAGTTACTTCGCGGAGGGGGCGAACATTCAGTACTTC.

The gene calls are TRBV27 and TRBJ1-1; no definite D call. CDR1 MNHEY and CDR2 SMNVEV come from the germline V gene (reference sequence). V dropped 3 bases and J dropped 5 bases, with 13 bases sitting between them. CDR3 length: 14 residues. Here the CDR3 reads CASSFSGWGTEAFF. The CDR3, as DNA: TGTGCCAGCAGTTTTTCGGGGTGGGGTACTGAAGCTTTCTTT.

The chain uses TRBV2 and TRBJ1-1; tentatively, D is TRBD1 (5 bases). The CDR3 runs 12 residues. Trimming stripped 5 bases from V and 8 bases from J, with 12 bases between. Germline V lookup: CDR1 SNHLY, CDR2 FYNNEI. CDR3 coding DNA: TGTGCCAGCAGTACAGACAGCTCCGAAGCTTTCTTT. Translated: CASSTDSSEAFF.

V gene TRBV18 combines with J gene TRBJ1-3, with TRBD1 matching over 8 bases. This CDR3 is built from 14 residues. The junction had 5 bases not matched to a gene; V was cut back by 6 bases and J by 4 bases. Germline CDR1 KGHSH, CDR2 LQKENI. The CDR3 sequence is CASSPGTGGNTIYF. In DNA form, the CDR3 reads TGTGCCAGCTCTCCCGGGACAGGAGGAAACACCATATATTTT.

This chain uses TRBV9 with TRBJ1-1, with D hard to call. Looked up from germline, CDR1 is SGDLS and CDR2 is YYNGEE. CDR3 length: 14 amino acids. Trimming left V 0 bases short and J 0 bases short, with 6 bases between. The chain's CDR3 is CASSVGEMNTEAFF. CDR3 DNA: TGTGCCAGCAGCGTAGGGGAGATGAACACTGAAGCTTTCTTT.

V is TRBV3-1 (or the pseudogene TRBV3-2) and J is TRBJ2-6; D might be TRBD2 (5 bases). From germline, CDR1 is LGHDT and CDR2 YNNKEL (reference sequence). The CDR3 has 15 amino acids. The V gene lost 4 bases and the J gene lost 2 bases, with 9 bases spanning the gap. The chain's CDR3 is CASSPPGAGANVLTF. CDR3 in DNA: TGTGCCAGCAGCCCCCCCGGGGCTGGGGCCAACGTCCTGACTTTC.

This clone was counted a single time. This sample includes further DNA sequences coding for the same CDR3. The chain combines TRBV6-1 with TRBJ2-3, with 9 bases lining up with TRBD2. The J segment lost 2 bases and the V segment lost 2 bases, leaving 2 bases of the junction unmatched. Germline V gene data show CDR1 as MNHNS and CDR2 as SASEGT. The CDR3 sequence is 15 residues long. As DNA, the CDR3 is TGTGCCAGCAGTGAACTAGCGGGGTCCACAGATACGCAGTATTTT. Translated: CASSELAGSTDTQYF.

The chain has TRBV5-4 and TRBJ1-1, with 7 bases matching TRBD1. The J segment lost 6 bases and the V segment lost 4 bases, leaving 9 bases of the junction unmatched. The CDR3 runs 14 residues. The germline V gene has CDR1 SGHNT and CDR2 YYREEE (reference sequence). The CDR3 reads CASSPRQGLAEAFF. The DNA for the CDR3 is TGTGCCAGCAGCCCGAGACAGGGTCTGGCTGAAGCTTTCTTT.

The V and J genes are TRBV19 and TRBJ1-5, with D perhaps TRBD1 (5 bases). Germline CDR1 is LNHDA and CDR2 is SQIVND (reference sequence). The CDR3 sequence is 15 residues long. With 5 bases removed from V and 9 bases from J, the gap between germline ends came to 20 bases. DNA for the CDR3: TGTGCCAGTAGTCCCTCGGGGGAGTCCGGAGGGCCCCAGCATTTT. This gives the protein CASSPSGESGGPQHF.

The genes are TRBV7-8 and TRBJ1-2; TRBD1 aligns across 8 bases. CDR1 and CDR2 (germline): SGHVS, FQNEAQ. The CDR3 loop spans 14 amino acids. The V gene end was trimmed by 4 bases and the J gene end by 0 bases; junction bases not matched to a gene: 1. The CDR3 DNA is TGTGCCAGCAGCTCGACAGGGGCTAACTATGGCTACACCTTC. It translates to CASSSTGANYGYTF.

The J gene is TRBJ1-2, the V gene TRBV28; perhaps TRBD1 as D (5 bases). Germline CDR1 is MDHEN and CDR2 is SYDVKM. V lost 3 bases, J lost 4 bases, and 12 bases lay in between. CDR3 length: 14 amino acids. For the CDR3, the DNA is TGTGCCAGCAGTTTTTCGGGGGACTTCTATGGCTACACCTTC. Its translation is CASSFSGDFYGYTF.

The chain couples TRBV7-9 to TRBJ2-5; TRBD2 matches at 8 bases. Trimming at V came to 0 bases and at J to 3 bases, leaving 3 bases not matched to a gene. The CDR3 consists of 15 residues. Germline values: CDR1 SEHNR, CDR2 FQNEAQ (reference sequence). CDR3 DNA sequence: TGTGCCAGCAGCTTAGCGGGTAGCGGGGAAGAGACCCAGTACTTC. Translated, it gives CASSLAGSGEETQYF.

The chain joins TRBV9 to TRBJ2-5; TRBD2 aligns across 12 bases. CDR1 and CDR2 from the germline V gene are SGDLS and YYNGEE. The CDR3 sequence is 16 residues long. The J segment lost 2 bases and the V segment lost 4 bases, leaving 6 bases of the junction unmatched. The chain's CDR3 is CASSIGLAGLQETQYF. The CDR3, as DNA: TGTGCCAGCAGCATCGGACTAGCGGGGTTACAAGAGACCCAGTACTTC.

The genes are TRBV29-1 and TRBJ1-1; 7 bases line up with TRBD1. Trimming cost V 7 bases and J 10 bases; bases outside gene matches: 15. This CDR3 spans 13 amino acids. Germline loops: CDR1 SQVTM, CDR2 ANQGSEA. CDR3 DNA: TGCAGCGGCCGCGACAGGGAACCCCCGCGAGCTTTCTTT. This encodes CSGRDREPPRAFF.

This chain joins TRBV29-1 and TRBJ1-5, with D hard to call. In germline, CDR1 is SQVTM, CDR2 ANQGSEA. Trimming took off 4 bases at V and 3 bases at J, with 13 bases between the two ends. The CDR3 is made up of 14 amino acids. CDR3 bases: TGCAGCGTTGTGGATGCGGCCCCCAATCAGCCCCAGCATTTT. It specifies CSVVDAAPNQPQHF. The full variable domain, with the rest looked up from reference TRBV29-1 and TRBJ1-5, is SAVISQKPSRDICQRGTSLTIQCQVDSQVTMMFWYRQQPGQSLTLIATANQGSEATYESGFVIDKFPISRPNLTFSTLTVSNMSPEDSSIYLCSVVDAAPNQPQHFGDGTRLSIL.

This chain links TRBV6-5 with TRBJ2-3; D ambiguous. Germline V gene data show CDR1 as MNHEY and CDR2 as SVGAGI. V was trimmed by 2 bases and J by 0 bases, leaving 9 bases between them. The CDR3 contains 15 residues. This CDR3 is CASSYGRSSTDTQYF. The CDR3 bases are TGTGCCAGCAGTTACGGCAGATCTAGCACAGATACGCAGTATTTT.

The V and J genes are TRBV5-4 and TRBJ1-1; TRBD1 matches at 8 bases. The CDR3 runs to 15 residues. From germline, CDR1 is SGHNT and CDR2 YYREEE (reference sequence). V lost 1 base, J lost 3 bases, and 5 bases stayed unmatched. CDR3 sequence reads: CASSLQGASDTEAFF. CDR3 DNA: TGTGCCAGCAGCTTGCAGGGGGCGTCGGACACTGAAGCTTTCTTT. The variable domain in full, completed from reference TRBV5-4 and TRBJ1-1, reads ETGVTQSPTHLIKTRGQQVTLRCSSQSGHNTVSWYQQALGQGPQFIFQYYREEENGRGNFPPRFSGLQFPNYSSELNVNALELDDSALYLCASSLQGASDTEAFFGQGTRLTVV.

This clone showed up just once. The chain is built from TRBV3-1 (or the pseudogene TRBV3-2) and TRBJ2-7; tentatively, D is TRBD1 (6 bases). This CDR3 comprises 17 residues. V dropped 0 bases and J dropped 5 bases, with 20 bases sitting between them. CDR1 and CDR2 from the germline V gene are LGHDT and YNNKEL (reference sequence). The CDR3 loop is CASSQELTGQGIHEQYF. Written as DNA, the CDR3 is TGTGCCAGCAGCCAAGAGCTCACCGGGCAGGGGATTCACGAGCAGTACTTC.

This clone was seen more than once but under ten times. The rearrangement uses TRBV3-1 (or the pseudogene TRBV3-2) and TRBJ1-2, with D perhaps matching TRBD1 (5 bases). The germline V gene encodes CDR1 LGHDT and CDR2 YNNKEL (reference sequence). The CDR3 has 15 amino acids. V dropped 1 base and J dropped 7 bases, with 16 bases sitting between them. The CDR3 region is CASSQAGQGGGGYTF. Here the CDR3 DNA reads TGTGCCAGCAGCCAAGCCGGCCAGGGAGGCGGTGGCTACACCTTC.

The chain has TRBV5-4 and TRBJ1-2; D unresolved. There are 15 residues in the CDR3. Germline assignment: CDR1 SGHNT and CDR2 YYREEE (reference sequence). With 1 base removed from V and 4 bases from J, the gap between germline ends came to 14 bases. Here the CDR3 reads CASSLSGPLVYGYTF. As DNA, the CDR3 is TGTGCCAGCAGCTTGTCCGGTCCTCTGGTCTATGGCTACACCTTC.